The present entry profiles one T cell receptor beta chain with its context. The data are from a study of T cell responses to AZD1222 COVID-19 vaccine. Deletions cut 2 bases from V and 4 bases from J, with 14 bases between. Germline CDR1 reads MGHDK; CDR2 reads SYGVNS. This CDR3 contains 15 residues. Sequencing used immunoSEQ multiplex PCR; TCRdb keeps in-frame clones, though not all of them. Of 150,000 or so clones listed, around 93% are singletons. The clonotype comes from an adult in good health. The sample here was peripheral blood, taken on day 0 of AZD1222 vaccination. The chain couples TRBV25-1 to TRBJ1-1; D is unclear. CDR3 in DNA: TGTGCCAGCAGTGAAGGGCGGGGATGGAGCACTGAAGCTTTCTTT. It yields the protein CASSEGRGWSTEAFF. The full variable domain, rest sourced from reference TRBV25-1 and TRBJ1-1, is EADIYQTPRYLVIGTGKKITLECSQTMGHDKMYWYQQDPGMELHLIHYSYGVNSTEKGDLSSESTVSRIRTEHFPLTLESARPSHTSQYLCASSEGRGWSTEAFFGQGTRLTVV.